Sequencing of this T cell receptor (beta chain) was carried out in a study of T cell repertoires in cytomegalovirus infection. Germline-derived CDR1 and CDR2 are LGHNA and YNFKEQ. With 4 bases removed from V and 6 bases from J, the gap between germline ends came to 20 bases. CDR3 length: 16 residues. TCRdb used MiXCR to reprocess the reads, holding one entry per CDR3 protein. The sample holds some 440,000 distinct CDR3 sequences; approximately 30% are singletons and the top ten take about 13%. The sequenced sample consisted of PBMCs. The clonotype was recovered from a human donor in good health (CMV status not recorded). Some clones in this sample may be carry-over from other donors' samples. The chain employs TRBV4-2 and TRBJ2-3; no clear D. CDR3 sequence: CASSLSDAQSSDTQYF. The CDR3 bases are TGTGCCAGCAGCCTCTCGGACGCCCAGTCGTCGGATACGCAGTATTTT.